This entry describes one T cell receptor beta chain. Under the authors' procedure: Amplification of reference gene primers was used by the study to estimate nucleated cell counts. Clones were read by immunoSEQ multiplex PCR, and TCRdb kept only the in-frame ones, dropping some. V and J calls and clone size are given by that table; D and trimming were obtained from the DNA. This sample has roughly 230,000 clones, with 70% to 90% found just once. Germline V gives CDR1 MDHEN, CDR2 SYDVKM. This CDR3 contains 15 residues. V dropped 3 bases and J dropped 4 bases, with 15 bases sitting between them. Enrollees, about 18 to 90 years old, lived in fewer than 25 US areas. The data are from a study of blood T cell repertoires in COVID-19. The overall study: The origin of the acute and convalescent COVID-19 samples was the United States, Italy and Spain. Sources were T cells, B-cell-depleted T cells, or PBMCs; the material itself was cDNA or gDNA.

The J gene is TRBJ2-5, the V gene TRBV28; D may be TRBD2 (7 bases). Sequencing used PBMCs or T cells enriched from blood (not recorded which). This receptor was obtained from a woman in her forties or fifties who had been exposed to COVID-19. CDR3: CASSFRGGFGETQYF. The CDR3 DNA reads TGTGCCAGCAGTTTTAGGGGGGGATTTGGAGAGACCCAGTACTTC.